This record concerns one T cell receptor (beta chain) sequence. Antigen specificity is unknown. One end of the junction is discordant with germline, which a read error may explain. This record belongs to a study of tumor-infiltrating lymphocytes in primary liver carcinoma. Synthesis of TCR beta cDNA was carried out from 500 ng total RNA with a constant-region primer. Nested multiplex PCR, run for three rounds with slightly modified ARM-PCR, yielded TCR beta libraries. The study ran its first two PCR rounds for around 9 cycles each, using TRBV1-TRBV30 forward primers and a C-beta reverse primer. TCRdb called the multiplex PCR reads again in MiXCR, with one record for every CDR3 protein. The data hold tens of thousands of distinct CDR3 sequences, with 65% to 80% observed a single time. Taking about 18-31 mg of unsorted bulk tissue, the authors co-extracted RNA and DNA. Tumor samples were assessed, and every one had over 85% viable tumor cells.

Study conclusions and caveats: Relative to tumor region pairs, the tumor-adjacent and tumor-blood pairs showed overlap that was lower.

The CDR3 loop spans 13 amino acids. CDR1 is SQVTM and CDR2 is ANQGSEA in the germline V gene. Sequenced: liver tumor tissue from sampling region 2. The subset here: tumor region T2, inferior pole. V and J are TRBV29-1 and TRBJ1-1; D remains ambiguous. The TCR originated in a man in his forties or fifties with primary liver carcinoma and hepatitis B virus infection. CDR3 protein: CSVEELGFGETFF. The CDR3 nucleotides are TGCAGCGTTGAAGAACTGGGGTTCGGTGAAACTTTCTTT.